Presented here are 5 T cell receptor beta chains from one specimen sequenced in a study of blood T cell repertoires in COVID-19. Assay used: immunoSEQ multiplex PCR; TCRdb lists only in-frame clones, some missing. The sample yields roughly 330,000 clones, more than 70% seen once. Material: PBMCs or T cells enriched from blood (not recorded which). The receptors were sampled from a woman in her twenties or thirties who had recovered from COVID-19.

The chain joins TRBV11-2 to TRBJ1-2; 8 nucleotides match TRBD1. The germline V gene encodes CDR1 SGHAT and CDR2 FQNNGV. V lost 0 bases and J lost 8; bases outside the gene matches: 14. This CDR3 region has 17 residues. This chain's CDR3 is CASSLDNRPGGSRGYTF. In nucleotides, the CDR3 is TGTGCCAGCAGCTTAGATAATCGGCCAGGGGGCTCGCGGGGCTACACCTTC.

The chain links TRBV7-9 to TRBJ1-6, with D hard to call. The CDR3 spans 13 residues. V was shortened by 3 bases and J by 7 bases, with 7 bases between the two germline ends. The germline CDR1 and CDR2 sequences are SEHNR and FQNEAQ (reference sequence). DNA for the CDR3: TGTGCCAGCAGCTTCGAGGTGAATTCACCCCTCCACTTT. Translating it yields CASSFEVNSPLHF.

CDR3 nucleotide sequence: TGTGCCAGCATCCTAGGGACTTCTGGAAACACCATATATTTT. Translation gives CASILGTSGNTIYF. J is TRBJ1-3 and V is TRBV5-5; possibly TRBD1 for D (5 bases). V was cut by 6 bases and J by 1 base, with 11 bases left in between. The CDR3 runs 14 residues. Germline V lookup: CDR1 SGHKS, CDR2 YYEKEE (reference sequence).

This sequence joins TRBV4-1 and TRBJ1-2; D might be TRBD1 (5 bases). Deletions cut 0 bases from V and 5 bases from J, with 16 bases between. The V gene's germline CDR1 is MGHRA and CDR2 YSYEKL. The CDR3 spans 16 residues. This CDR3 reads CASSQDSGGVVYGYTF. The CDR3 coding sequence is TGCGCCAGCAGCCAAGATTCTGGAGGGGTTGTGTATGGCTACACCTTC.

The genes are TRBV5-1 and TRBJ2-1, with TRBD2 identical over 15 bases. This CDR3 region has 16 residues. The trim removed 4 bases at V and 3 bases at J, leaving 2 bases unmatched. Germline loops: CDR1 SGHRS, CDR2 YFSETQ. CDR3 region: CASSPGLAGGYNEQFF. The CDR3 DNA sequence: TGCGCCAGCAGCCCGGGACTAGCGGGGGGCTACAATGAGCAGTTCTTC.